The entry below gives a single T cell receptor (beta chain) sequence along with its context. Data came from immunoSEQ multiplex PCR; TCRdb stores just in-frame clones and leaves some out. The sample lists about 270,000 clones, approximately 91% occurring once. This sample is drawn from a study of blood T cell repertoires in COVID-19. For the study at large: Material from acute and convalescent COVID-19 was sourced from the United States, Italy and Spain. PBMCs, B-cell-depleted T cells, or T cells provided the cDNA or gDNA that made up the material.

The CDR3 length is 14 residues. From germline, CDR1 is SGHRS and CDR2 YFSETQ. Trimming left V 6 bases short and J 0 bases short, with 7 bases between. Sequencing was done on a sample of PBMCs or T cells enriched from blood (not recorded which). The TCR comes from a woman aged 40 to 49 with acute COVID-19. The V gene is TRBV5-1, the J gene TRBJ2-6; a possible D gene is TRBD2 (6 bases). CDR3 DNA: TGCGCCAGCATGGAGGGCTCTGGGGCCAACGTCCTGACTTTC. Translated: CASMEGSGANVLTF.